This T cell receptor (beta chain) was captured by sequencing in a study of cytomegalovirus exposure and HLA in healthy donors. Background on the study: Ancestry clustering placed 81% of around 400 genotyped donors in the Caucasian-associated cluster.

13 Jbeta primers and 60 Vbeta primers were used for the PCR. TCRdb's table, derived via immunoSEQ multiplex PCR, lists solely in-frame clones and lacks some. The table has 150,000 to 200,000 clones, 75% to 90% seen once; the top ten hold approximately 4.8%. The study sampled nominally healthy donors, though unrecorded immune exposures were likely. V was trimmed by 0 bases and J by 2 bases, leaving 5 bases between them. The CDR3 runs to 14 residues. Germline V gene sequence: CDR1 SGDLS, CDR2 YYNGEE. Turning to this clone: Its specificity is not known.

Overall study results and limits: The productive fraction for most TCR beta V segments was about 87% or about 30% in an earlier analysis.

V is TRBV9 and J is TRBJ2-2; D ambiguous. This clonotype was sampled from a man aged 25 to 40 in good health and CMV-seronegative. The sequenced material came from PBMCs. Here the CDR3 DNA reads TGTGCCAGCAGCGTAGACTTCAACACCGGGGAGCTGTTTTTT. Protein sequence: CASSVDFNTGELFF.